This T cell receptor beta chain was captured by sequencing in a study of PD-L1 blockade in urothelial cancer. Time point specified: pretreatment peripheral blood. Germline V gene data show CDR1 as SGHRS and CDR2 as YFSETQ. V lost 2 bases, J lost 5 bases, and 14 bases lay in between. The CDR3 consists of 14 residues. The protocol was immunoSEQ multiplex PCR, while the TCRdb copy is restricted to in-frame clones and leaves out a portion. This sample has 70,000 to 80,000 clones; just under 85% occur once, and the top ten carry 6.5% to 8%. The receptor comes from a man aged 35-49 years with urothelial cancer. This chain connects TRBV5-1 to TRBJ2-7; D might be TRBD2 (6 bases). This specimen consisted of PBMCs, obtained around atezolizumab (anti-PD-L1) treatment. The DNA for the CDR3 is TGCGCCAGCAGCTTTTTCATCGGCGGGGACGAGCAGTACTTC. It specifies CASSFFIGGDEQYF.